The 5 T cell receptor beta chains presented below share a single source sample, sequenced in a study of beta chain features in type 1 diabetes. Study-wide results and caveats: Researchers report that Type 1 diabetes patients had moderately but significantly shorter TCRB CDR3s across all four CD4+ subsets.

What was sequenced were expressed TCRB transcripts, since all of the isolated RNA had been reverse transcribed. Generated by immunoSEQ multiplex PCR, the TCRdb table keeps only in-frame clones and is missing some. The data contain about 180,000 clones, 7.8% of them singletons. The antigens for these receptors are not known. Sequencing was carried out using central memory CD4+ T cells from blood. The receptors were sampled from a middle-aged woman with type 1 diabetes.

The chain recombines TRBV19 with TRBJ1-5; unclear D gene. V was clipped by 0 bases and J by 4 bases, with 7 bases between them. CDR1 LNHDA and CDR2 SQIVND come from the germline V gene (reference sequence). There are 14 residues in the CDR3. This CDR3 is CASSIEQKNQPQHF. In nucleotides, the CDR3 is TGTGCCAGTAGTATAGAACAGAAAAATCAGCCCCAGCATTTT.

The genes are TRBV7-3 and TRBJ1-1; D might be TRBD1 (5 bases). CDR3 length: 17 residues. Trimming cost V 1 base and J 3 bases, with 18 bases left between them. The germline V gene encodes CDR1 SGHTA and CDR2 FQGTGA. CDR3 region: CASSLRGTPGGDTEAFF. The DNA for the CDR3 is TGTGCCAGCAGCTTAAGGGGGACCCCGGGAGGGGACACTGAAGCTTTCTTT.

This clone occurred a few times. The chain is built from TRBV7-9 and TRBJ2-5; D unresolved. The CDR3 runs 16 residues. Germline V gene lookup returns CDR1 SEHNR and CDR2 FQNEAQ (reference sequence). Trimming took off 3 bases at V and 1 base at J, with 15 bases between the two ends. CDR3 in amino acids: CASSFLIQQTQETQYF. The CDR3 nucleotides are TGTGCCAGCAGCTTTCTGATCCAACAGACCCAAGAGACCCAGTACTTC.

The chain employs TRBV19 and TRBJ1-5; D is possibly TRBD1 (5 bases). This CDR3 region has 13 residues. Deletions cut 7 bases from V and 5 bases from J, with 12 bases between. Germline V gene sequence: CDR1 LNHDA, CDR2 SQIVND (reference sequence). The DNA for the CDR3 is TGTGCCAGTAATAACGGGGGGGATCAGCCCCAGCATTTT. This encodes CASNNGGDQPQHF.

V and J are TRBV28 and TRBJ1-2; 9 nucleotides align to TRBD1. The CDR3 length is 18 residues. V trimming: 3 bases; J trimming: 6 bases; junction bases outside the gene matches: 17. Germline V lookup: CDR1 MDHEN, CDR2 SYDVKM. The CDR3 spells CASSLTGGEFLDGHGYTF. CDR3 sequence (DNA): TGTGCCAGCAGTTTGACAGGGGGAGAGTTCTTGGACGGCCATGGCTACACCTTC.